The clone carrying this T cell receptor (beta chain) was recorded only once. This entry comes from a study of blood T cell repertoires in COVID-19. Per germline, CDR1 MNHEY and CDR2 SVGAGI. V was pared by 7 bases and J by 7 bases, with 16 bases between. The CDR3 sequence is 13 residues long. Sequenced by immunoSEQ multiplex PCR; TCRdb stores in-frame clones only, minus some. The sample includes some 60,000 clones, about nine tenths seen only once; the top ten take 1.3%. The material sequenced was peripheral blood. V is TRBV6-5 and J is TRBJ1-1, with D perhaps matching TRBD1 (6 bases). The TCR comes from a man in his fifties or sixties with acute or convalescent COVID-19. CDR3 sequence: CASTERRGGEAFF. The CDR3 DNA reads TGTGCCAGCACCGAAAGAAGGGGGGGTGAAGCTTTCTTT.